This T cell receptor beta chain was identified in a study of blood T cells in healthy people across ages (dated by TCRdb to between 2014 and 2017). Concerning the study at large: In model experiments, roughly one uniquely barcoded TCR beta cDNA molecule per two T cells was captured by template switching. To track age-related changes in TCR beta repertoire diversity, the study relied on deep sequencing normalized with unique cDNA molecular identifiers. Four age groups were formed from the donors: young (average 16 years), middle-aged (approximately 40), aged (about 62) and long-lived (around 82). Donors of different ages were randomly distributed across sequencing lanes to avoid experimental bias. For two donors (one aged 18 to 30 and one aged 80 or older), the study analyzed two additional independent replicas of 1 million unique cDNA reads from the same blood draw.

Study-wide findings and limitations: Because the CMV infection status of the donors was unknown, age-related changes in expanded clonotypes may potentially have been confounded. Compared with the aged group, the long-lived group had more naive CD4+ T cells, fewer expanded clones and increased TCR diversity, suggesting age selection. As age increased, observed TCR beta diversity per million T cells dropped in a roughly linear way, and a significant reduction was already evident by age roughly 40. The percentage of naive T cells measured by flow cytometry correlated strongly with observed TCR beta diversity. Conclusive comparison of naive and antigen-experienced compartments was prevented by the profiling of bulk unsorted PBMCs. Estimates of total diversity from one million sequenced T cells were regarded as lower bounds and underestimates.

The germline V gene specifies ENHRY as CDR1 and SYGVKD as CDR2. The cysteine opens and the phenylalanine closes a CDR3 of 15 amino acids. The kept DNA is CDR3 alone, 45 bases in frame from the first base. Deletion took 6 bases off V and 0 bases off J, with a span of 12 bases between the germline ends. Library construction relied on 5' RACE. Sequencing used an Illumina HiSeq 2500. A second about 7 to 11 cycle PCR used a sample-barcoded 5' primer and a J-beta primer mix. Each TCR beta cDNA molecule received a unique molecular identifier from a template-switch 5' adaptor carrying 12 random nucleotides. Each sample yielded at least 3 million CDR3-containing paired-end reads. First-strand cDNA was synthesized from all RNA with the Mint cDNA synthesis kit, primed by a TRBC-specific oligonucleotide. After uracil-DNA glycosylase treatment, a first 18-cycle PCR used universal primers M1SS and BC2_uni_R on all cDNA. Per the original workflow: For normalization, 1 million high-quality reads were randomly selected from each sample, with every read carrying a distinct molecular identifier. Reads sharing molecular identifiers were discarded rather than binned into consensus sequences. CDR3 identification, clonotype clustering and error correction used MiTCR with a Q25 quality threshold and the strictest error-elimination algorithm. Lower-bound total TCR beta diversity was estimated with a nonparametric unseen species model using Euler transformation. In-frame beta chains were kept once TCRdb had trimmed the public reads at Q25 with fastp and called clones with MiXCR. Records with the same CDR3 protein are collapsed into one entry carrying the most frequent genes and DNA. The V and J calls shown here were made by TCRdb, not taken from the authors' results. For this sample the table gives some 900,000 distinct CDR3 sequences, of which around 26% were detected only once. The ten largest clones represent approximately 15% of the sample.

Notes on this clonotype: Its antigen is still unknown. Per-nucleotide qualities are absent, and no much larger clonotype sits a single base away.

The 40 or so donors, aged 6 to 90 years, were systemically healthy Caucasian individuals from Russia. Each donor gave about 9.2 milliliters of peripheral blood, drawn into EDTA-treated Vacutainer tubes. PBMCs were isolated by Ficoll-Paque density-gradient centrifugation, with at least 7 million obtained per sample. Trizol reagent was used to extract total RNA from the PBMCs, yielding at least 6 micrograms per sample. For every donor, flow cytometry on a PBMC aliquot measured the percentage of naive CD45RAhigh/CD27high T cells. What was sequenced was blood. The sequence derives from a woman aged 80 or over in good health. The sequence is built from TRBV10-3 and TRBJ1-5; the D gene is perhaps TRBD1, from 6 matching bases. The CDR3 region reads CAISRGEDSNQPQHF. The bases are TGTGCCATCAGCAGGGGAGAGGATAGCAATCAGCCCCAGCATTTT.